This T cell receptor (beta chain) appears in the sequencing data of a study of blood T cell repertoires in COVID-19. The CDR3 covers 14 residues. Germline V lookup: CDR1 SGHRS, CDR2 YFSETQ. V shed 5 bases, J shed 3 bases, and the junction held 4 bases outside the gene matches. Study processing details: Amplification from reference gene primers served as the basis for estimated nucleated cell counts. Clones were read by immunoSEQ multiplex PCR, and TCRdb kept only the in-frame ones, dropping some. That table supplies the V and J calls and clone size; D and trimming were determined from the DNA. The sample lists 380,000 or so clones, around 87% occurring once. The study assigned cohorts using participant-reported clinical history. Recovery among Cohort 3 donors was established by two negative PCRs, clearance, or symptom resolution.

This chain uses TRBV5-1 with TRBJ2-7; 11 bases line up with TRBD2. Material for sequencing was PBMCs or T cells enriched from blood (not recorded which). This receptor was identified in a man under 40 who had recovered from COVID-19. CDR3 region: CASSSGTSGYEQYF. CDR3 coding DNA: TGCGCCAGCAGTTCCGGGACTAGCGGCTACGAGCAGTACTTC.